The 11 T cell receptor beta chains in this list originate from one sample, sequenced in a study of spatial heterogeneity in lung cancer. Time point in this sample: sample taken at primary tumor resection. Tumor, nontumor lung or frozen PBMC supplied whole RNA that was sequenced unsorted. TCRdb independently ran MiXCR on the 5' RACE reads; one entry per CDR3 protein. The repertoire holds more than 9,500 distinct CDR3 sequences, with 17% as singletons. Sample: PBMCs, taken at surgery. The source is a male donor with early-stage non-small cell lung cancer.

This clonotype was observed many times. The CDR3, as DNA: TGCGCCAGCAGCCCCGGGACGAGAGTTCAAGAGACCCAGTACTTC. Its translation is CASSPGTRVQETQYF. The genes are TRBV5-1 and TRBJ2-5; D could derive from TRBD1 or TRBD2 (5 bases each). Per the germline V gene, CDR1 is SGHRS and CDR2 is YFSETQ. The CDR3 consists of 15 residues. V was trimmed by 4 bases and J by 2 bases, leaving 15 bases between them.

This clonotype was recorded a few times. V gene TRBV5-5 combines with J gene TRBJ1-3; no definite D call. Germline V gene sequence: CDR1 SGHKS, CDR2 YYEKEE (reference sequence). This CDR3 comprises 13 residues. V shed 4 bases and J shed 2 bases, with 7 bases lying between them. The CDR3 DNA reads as TGTGCCAGCAGCCTGGGAGCTGGAAACACCATATATTTT. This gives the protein CASSLGAGNTIYF.

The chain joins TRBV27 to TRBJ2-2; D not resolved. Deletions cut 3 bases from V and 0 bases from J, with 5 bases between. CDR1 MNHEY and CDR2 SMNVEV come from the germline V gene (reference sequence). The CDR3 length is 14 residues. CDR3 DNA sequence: TGTGCCAGCAGTTTGGGCGCGAACACCGGGGAGCTGTTTTTT. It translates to CASSLGANTGELFF.

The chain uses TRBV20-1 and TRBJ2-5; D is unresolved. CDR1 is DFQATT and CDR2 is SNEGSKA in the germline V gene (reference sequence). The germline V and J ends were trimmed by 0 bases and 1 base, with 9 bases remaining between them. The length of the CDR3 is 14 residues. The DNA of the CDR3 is TGCAGTGCTAGAGATAAAACAGTCCAAGAGACCCAGTACTTC. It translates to CSARDKTVQETQYF.

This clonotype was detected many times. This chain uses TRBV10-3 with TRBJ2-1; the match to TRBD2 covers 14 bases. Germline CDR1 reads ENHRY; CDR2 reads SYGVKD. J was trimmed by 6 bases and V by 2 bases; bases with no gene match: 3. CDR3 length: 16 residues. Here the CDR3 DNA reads TGTGCCATCAGTGAGACCGGGACTAGCGGGAGCAATGAGCAGTTCTTC. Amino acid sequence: CAISETGTSGSNEQFF.

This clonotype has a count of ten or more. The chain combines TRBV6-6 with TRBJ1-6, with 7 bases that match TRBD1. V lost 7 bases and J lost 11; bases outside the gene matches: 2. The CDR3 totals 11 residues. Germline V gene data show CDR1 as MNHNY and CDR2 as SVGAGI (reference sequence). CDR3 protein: CASTDRAPLHF. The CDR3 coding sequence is TGTGCCAGCACCGACAGGGCACCCCTCCACTTT.

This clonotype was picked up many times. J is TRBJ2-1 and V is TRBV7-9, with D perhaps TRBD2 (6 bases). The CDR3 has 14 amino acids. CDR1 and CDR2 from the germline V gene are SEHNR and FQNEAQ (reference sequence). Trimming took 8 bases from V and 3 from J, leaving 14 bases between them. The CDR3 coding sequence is TGTGCCAGCGGCCCGGGAGCTATCTACAATGAGCAGTTCTTC. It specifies CASGPGAIYNEQFF. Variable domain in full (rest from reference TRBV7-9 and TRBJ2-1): DTGVSQNPRHKITKRGQNVTFRCDPISEHNRLYWYRQTLGQGPEFLTYFQNEAQLEKSRLLSDRFSAERPKGSFSTLEIQRTEQGDSAMYLCASGPGAIYNEQFFGPGTRLTVL.

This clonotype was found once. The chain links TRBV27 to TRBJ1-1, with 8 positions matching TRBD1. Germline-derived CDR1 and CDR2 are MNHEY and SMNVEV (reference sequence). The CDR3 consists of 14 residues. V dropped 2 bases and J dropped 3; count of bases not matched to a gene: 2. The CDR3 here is CASSLQGAYTEAFF. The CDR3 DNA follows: TGTGCCAGCAGTTTACAGGGGGCGTACACTGAAGCTTTCTTT.

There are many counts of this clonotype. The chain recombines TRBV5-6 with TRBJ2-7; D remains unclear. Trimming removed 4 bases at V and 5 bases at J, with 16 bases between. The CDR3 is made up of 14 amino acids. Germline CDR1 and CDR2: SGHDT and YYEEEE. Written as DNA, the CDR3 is TGTGCCAGCAGCGAGAGACCTATCGAAGACGAGCAGTACTTC. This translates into CASSERPIEDEQYF.

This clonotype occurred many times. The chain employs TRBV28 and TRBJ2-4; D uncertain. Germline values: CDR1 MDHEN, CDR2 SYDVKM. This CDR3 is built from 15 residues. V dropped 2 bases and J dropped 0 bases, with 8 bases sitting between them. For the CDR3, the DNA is TGTGCCAGCAGTTTAATATTGCAAGCCAAAAACATTCAGTACTTC. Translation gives CASSLILQAKNIQYF.

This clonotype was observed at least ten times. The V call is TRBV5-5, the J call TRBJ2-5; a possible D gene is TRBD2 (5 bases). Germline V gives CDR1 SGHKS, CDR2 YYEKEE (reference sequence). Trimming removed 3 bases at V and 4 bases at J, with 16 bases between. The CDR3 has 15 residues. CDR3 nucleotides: TGTGCCAGCAGCTCCCTAGGAGGATTAGCAGAGACCCAGTACTTC. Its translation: CASSSLGGLAETQYF.